Shown below are 5 T cell receptor beta chains from a single sample sequenced in a study of blood T cell repertoires in COVID-19. Clones were read by immunoSEQ multiplex PCR, and TCRdb kept only the in-frame ones, dropping some. In the table there are 130,000 or so clones, 88% of which are singletons. What was sequenced was peripheral blood. These receptors came from a man aged 70 or older with active COVID-19.

In its sample, this clone was seen a few times. The CDR3 spells CASSTLDGTSGGYEQYF. The CDR3 DNA is TGTGCCAGCAGTACCCTTGATGGGACTAGCGGGGGCTACGAGCAGTACTTC. This chain connects TRBV6-2 or TRBV6-3 to TRBJ2-7; 14 bases line up with TRBD2. CDR1 MNHEY and CDR2 SVGEGT come from the germline V gene. This CDR3 comprises 17 residues. After removal of 5 bases from V and 3 bases from J, the junction contained 9 bases not matched to a gene.

This clone was picked up one time. The chain carries TRBV18 and TRBJ2-5; the D gene is possibly TRBD1 (5 bases). This CDR3 is built from 12 residues. Germline assignment: CDR1 KGHSH and CDR2 LQKENI. The V end lost 5 bases, the J end lost 4 bases, and 8 bases lay between the germline ends. CDR3 bases: TGTGCCAGCTCATCAGGGATAGAGACCCAGTACTTC. Translation gives CASSSGIETQYF.

The rearrangement uses TRBV6-4 and TRBJ1-6, with TRBD1 as a possible D gene (5 bases). The CDR3 runs 15 residues. With 6 bases removed from V and 11 bases from J, the gap between germline ends came to 20 bases. CDR1 is MRHNA, CDR2 SNTAGT, per germline. The CDR3 DNA is TGTGCCAGCAGCCCCGTGGGCCGGTCGGGGGCACCCCTCCACTTT. Its translation is CASSPVGRSGAPLHF.

The chain recombines TRBV19 with TRBJ2-2; TRBD2 aligns across 8 bases. Per the germline V gene, CDR1 is LNHDA and CDR2 is SQIVND (reference sequence). The CDR3 extends over 18 amino acids. The V gene end was trimmed by 6 bases and the J gene end by 6 bases; junction bases not matched to a gene: 18. The CDR3 sequence is CASSATAGTSTYAGELFF. The CDR3 nucleotides read TGTGCCAGTAGCGCAACCGCCGGGACTAGTACATACGCCGGGGAGCTGTTTTTT.

This chain connects TRBV6-5 to TRBJ1-3, with TRBD1 as a possible D gene (5 bases). Deletions cut 6 bases from V and 3 bases from J, with 12 bases between. CDR3 length equals 14 residues. CDR1 is MNHEY and CDR2 is SVGAGI in the germline V gene. This chain's CDR3 is CASRRGGFGNTIYF. For the CDR3, the DNA is TGTGCCAGCAGGAGGGGAGGGTTTGGAAACACCATATATTTT.